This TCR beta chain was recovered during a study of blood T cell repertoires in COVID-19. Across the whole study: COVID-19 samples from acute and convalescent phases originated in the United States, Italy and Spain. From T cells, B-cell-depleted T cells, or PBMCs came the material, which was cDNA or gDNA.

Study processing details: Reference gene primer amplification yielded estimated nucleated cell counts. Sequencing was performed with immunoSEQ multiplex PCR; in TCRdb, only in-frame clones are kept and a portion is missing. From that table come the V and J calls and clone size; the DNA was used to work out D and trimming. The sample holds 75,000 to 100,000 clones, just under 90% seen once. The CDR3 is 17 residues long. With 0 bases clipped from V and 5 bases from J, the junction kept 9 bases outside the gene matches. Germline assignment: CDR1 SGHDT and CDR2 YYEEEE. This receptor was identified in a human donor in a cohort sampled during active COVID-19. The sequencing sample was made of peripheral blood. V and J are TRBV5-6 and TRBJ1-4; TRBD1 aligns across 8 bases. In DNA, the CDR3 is TGTGCCAGCAGCTTGGGGAGTCACGGACAGGGCAATGAAAAACTGTTTTTT. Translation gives CASSLGSHGQGNEKLFF.